This is a list of T cell receptor beta chains from one sample in a study of blood T cell repertoires in COVID-19. Some clones are missing from TCRdb's copy, which holds only in-frame ones; the method was immunoSEQ multiplex PCR. The sample records approximately 140,000 clones, 65% to 80% being singletons. The sample taken for sequencing was peripheral blood. These receptors were collected from an elderly man with acute or convalescent COVID-19. Each CDR3 is given with its conserved first and last residue. D genes are given only for firm matches. Clone size is stated in some rows and not others, as once, few, many or a class when expanded.

v_gene	d_gene	j_gene	abundance	CDR3aa	CDR3nt
TRBV28	.	TRBJ2-7	.	CASSSPLEQYF	TGTGCCAGCAGTTCCCCCCTTGAGCAGTACTTC
TRBV29-1	TRBD1	TRBJ2-7	.	CSVQGASYEQYF	TGCAGCGTCCAGGGGGCCAGCTACGAGCAGTACTTC
TRBV2	.	TRBJ2-3	once	CASRYSDTQYF	TGTGCCAGCCGCTATTCAGATACGCAGTATTTT
TRBV18	.	TRBJ1-6	.	CASSPGQGINSPLHF	TGTGCCAGCTCACCAGGCCAGGGGATTAATTCACCCCTCCACTTT
TRBV3-1/TRBV3-2	TRBD2	TRBJ2-5	.	CASSQEVGLAGTTQYF	TGTGCCAGCAGCCAAGAGGTGGGACTAGCGGGGACGACCCAGTACTTC
TRBV27	TRBD1	TRBJ2-2	.	CASSSPLLGQEITGELFF	TGTGCCAGCAGTTCCCCGTTGTTGGGACAGGAGATCACCGGGGAGCTGTTTTTT
TRBV5-1	TRBD1	TRBJ1-5	.	CASKRGTGDDGPQHF	TGCGCCAGCAAACGCGGGACAGGGGATGATGGGCCCCAGCATTTT
TRBV28	.	TRBJ1-1	few	CASSFTGRPGAFF	TGTGCCAGCAGTTTCACGGGGAGGCCGGGGGCTTTCTTT
TRBV7-2	.	TRBJ2-1	.	CASSLAAQGYNEQFF	TGTGCCAGCAGCTTGGCCGCGCAGGGCTACAATGAGCAGTTCTTC
TRBV24-1	TRBD2	TRBJ2-5	once	CATSDPGGAQETQYF	TGTGCCACCAGTGATCCGGGAGGGGCACAAGAGACCCAGTACTTC
TRBV6-2/TRBV6-3	TRBD2	TRBJ2-1	.	CASSFLRAGGANEQFF	TGTGCCAGCAGTTTTCTCCGAGCGGGGGGAGCCAATGAGCAGTTCTTC
TRBV14	TRBD1	TRBJ1-6	.	CASSHGRGQYNSPLHF	TGTGCCAGCAGCCACGGGAGGGGGCAGTATAATTCCCCCCTCCACTTT
TRBV28	.	TRBJ1-1	.	CASIRGGVGTEAFF	TGTGCCAGCATACGGGGAGGGGTGGGCACTGAAGCTTTCTTT
TRBV6-1	TRBD1	TRBJ2-4	.	CASSERDRGYF	TGTGCCAGCAGTGAACGGGACAGAGGGTACTTC
TRBV5-1	TRBD1	TRBJ2-1	.	CASSPGDRGDEQFF	TGCGCCAGCAGCCCGGGGGACAGGGGAGATGAGCAGTTCTTC
TRBV7-2	TRBD2	TRBJ2-7	.	CASSFIRRGISEQYF	TGTGCCAGCAGCTTTATCAGGCGGGGGATAAGCGAGCAGTACTTC
TRBV11-2	.	TRBJ1-1	few	CASSLGVPFGNTEAFF	TGTGCCAGCAGCCTCGGGGTCCCTTTTGGGAACACTGAAGCTTTCTTT
TRBV9	TRBD1	TRBJ2-5	once	CASSVRDRRELETQYF	TGTGCCAGCAGCGTTCGGGACAGGAGGGAATTAGAGACCCAGTACTTC
TRBV6-2/TRBV6-3	TRBD2	TRBJ2-1	.	CASSWTSGVSYNEQFF	TGTGCCAGCAGTTGGACTAGCGGGGTCTCCTACAATGAGCAGTTCTTC
TRBV15	.	TRBJ1-4	.	CATSRAGNEKLFF	TGTGCCACCAGCAGAGCCGGGAATGAAAAACTGTTTTTT
TRBV28	.	TRBJ1-5	.	CASSLGGQPQHF	TGTGCCAGCAGCCTGGGGGGGCAGCCCCAGCATTTT
TRBV7-9	TRBD1	TRBJ1-5	.	CASSLSGQGAQPQHF	TGTGCCAGCAGCTTATCGGGACAGGGGGCACAGCCCCAGCATTTT
TRBV5-1	TRBD2	TRBJ2-1	.	CASSGTSGGSGYNEQFF	TGCGCCAGCAGCGGGACTAGCGGGGGGTCTGGCTACAATGAGCAGTTCTTC
TRBV7-2	TRBD2	TRBJ2-7	.	CASSLSQRGGRQYF	TGTGCCAGCAGCTTAAGCCAGCGGGGGGGCCGGCAGTACTTC
TRBV9	TRBD1	TRBJ2-3	.	CASSAGSGQITDTQYF	TGTGCCAGCAGCGCCGGTTCGGGACAGATCACAGATACGCAGTATTTT
TRBV27	.	TRBJ1-5	.	CATRRSLDPGQPQHF	TGTGCCACCCGACGCAGTTTGGATCCGGGTCAGCCCCAGCATTTT
TRBV7-2	TRBD2	TRBJ2-7	.	CASSFDRTSRGEQYF	TGTGCCAGCAGCTTCGATAGGACTAGCAGAGGCGAGCAGTACTTC
TRBV28	.	TRBJ1-1	few	CASSTGSSGAFF	TGTGCCAGCAGTACAGGATCCAGCGGGGCTTTCTTT
TRBV4-2	.	TRBJ2-5	.	CASSQVGSSSETQYF	TGTGCCAGCAGCCAAGTTGGATCTAGCTCCGAGACCCAGTACTTC
TRBV2	.	TRBJ1-3	.	CAKTETASGNTIYF	TGTGCCAAGACGGAGACGGCCTCTGGAAACACCATATATTTT
TRBV11-2	.	TRBJ1-5	few	CASSRESYQPQHF	TGTGCCAGCAGCCGTGAGTCATATCAGCCCCAGCATTTT
TRBV5-1	.	TRBJ2-3	.	CASSLGTSTSTDTQYF	TGCGCCAGCAGCTTAGGGACATCTACGAGCACAGATACGCAGTATTTT
TRBV7-2	TRBD1	TRBJ2-7	.	CASSFGTGSPYEQYF	TGTGCCAGCAGCTTCGGGACAGGGAGTCCCTACGAGCAGTACTTC
TRBV12-3/TRBV12-4	TRBD1	TRBJ1-2	.	CASTPDRDYYTF	TGTGCCAGCACCCCGGACAGGGATTACTACACCTTC
TRBV5-5	.	TRBJ1-4	.	CASSSPGLGNEKLFF	TGTGCCAGCAGCTCGCCGGGACTGGGAAATGAAAAACTGTTTTTT
TRBV24-1	TRBD1	TRBJ2-2	.	CATSDLVGQGATGELFF	TGTGCCACCAGTGACCTTGTGGGACAGGGGGCCACCGGGGAGCTGTTTTTT
TRBV29-1	.	TRBJ1-4	once	CSVEEGRKLFF	TGCAGCGTTGAAGAAGGGAGGAAACTGTTTTTT
TRBV4-3	.	TRBJ1-2	few	CASSQDQGSVYGYTF	TGCGCCAGCAGCCAAGATCAGGGCAGTGTGTATGGCTACACCTTC
TRBV18	.	TRBJ1-3	.	CASSRQGDSGNTIYF	TGTGCCAGCTCACGGCAGGGTGACAGTGGAAACACCATATATTTT
TRBV2	TRBD2	TRBJ2-3	.	CASRTSGGGDTQYF	TGTGCCAGCAGAACTAGCGGGGGGGGAGATACGCAGTATTTT
TRBV2	.	TRBJ1-3	.	CASRYRAGNTIYF	TGTGCCAGCAGGTACAGGGCTGGAAACACCATATATTTT
TRBV5-1	.	TRBJ2-7	.	CASSLESRYQRGSYEQYF	TGCGCCAGCAGCTTGGAATCTCGATACCAACGGGGAAGCTACGAGCAGTACTTC